This entry is about one T cell receptor (beta chain). Its specific antigen is unknown. Per-base qualities were not stored, and no clone one base away is much larger. The data belong to a study of regulatory T cells in long-lasting Graves disease (dated by TCRdb to the early 2020s). Regarding the complete study: To count as having persistent Graves' disease, a patient had to have received antithyroid drug treatment for over 5 years with TSH receptor autoantibodies remaining persistently positive. A total of 33 samples underwent TCR sequencing, from roughly 13 patients with persistent Graves' disease and 20 or so patients with newly diagnosed Graves' disease. The study took place in China and was registered as a clinical trial. Persistent Graves' disease patients were compared with newly diagnosed Graves' disease patients by peripheral blood TCR sequencing and RNA sequencing. On average, persistent Graves' disease patients in the clinical cohort had been on antithyroid drugs for approximately ten years. General findings and caveats noted by the study authors: Persistent disease showed preferential use of TRBV28, TRBJ1-2 and TRBJ2-5, whereas newly diagnosed disease favored TRBV20-1 and TRBJ2-1. More public clonotypes were shared among persistent patients (approximately 3,000) than among newly diagnosed patients (just under 1,000). As a limitation, the authors acknowledged that the small sample size may reduce accuracy. The study examined only peripheral blood because the primary lesion, thyroid tissue, could not be accessed. Persistent Graves' disease patients showed lower TCR Shannon entropy and fewer highly expanded clones than newly diagnosed patients, suggesting clonal expansion. Sequencing and analysis were restricted to the TCR beta chain.

At the junction V is shortened by 5 bases and J by 3 bases, with 6 bases in between. Including cysteine and phenylalanine, the CDR3 has 11 amino acids. The CDR3 DNA has 33 bases and is translated from base 1. As encoded in the germline V gene, CDR1 is SGHTS while CDR2 is YDEGEE. Libraries were built with multiplex PCR. The sequencer listed for this sample is Illumina HiSeq 4000. To build TCR beta libraries, CDR3 regions were amplified by Arm-PCR using iRepertoire HTBI primers. Before sequencing, the PCR products went through gel purification. On the study's bioinformatics: Gene usage analysis of CDR3 amino acid clonotypes relied on the roughly 60 TRBV and around 14 TRBJ segments identified across samples. Filtered high-quality paired reads were merged into contigs using COPE and FqMerger. BLAST was used to align contigs to IMGT TRBV, TRBD and TRBJ reference genes, and CDR3 was defined according to IMGT. Highly expanded clones were defined as clonotypes with a frequency above 0.1%. Shannon entropy was used to measure repertoire diversity, and the Gini coefficient was used to measure V-J evenness. A clonotype found in more than one individual was treated as public. TCRdb passed the public sequencing reads through fastp at Q25 and MiXCR, retaining productive beta sequences. CDR3 protein duplicates are merged, each entry listing the most common genes and DNA. None of the V and J calls come from the authors' own analysis; TCRdb made them. This sample is represented by 360,000 or so distinct CDR3 sequences; roughly 25% of them were singletons. In total, the top ten clones hold less than 30% of the sample.

Per the publication, the time point label means: persistent/refractory GD, antithyroid drugs over 5 years with positive TRAb. For both TCR sequencing and RNA sequencing, RNA was extracted from PBMCs in TRIzol. The diagnosis of Graves' disease was made according to American Thyroid Association guidelines. Patients for the study were recruited at an endocrinology department in Xi'an, China. Each patient gave approximately 10 milliliters of peripheral blood, collected in an EDTA anticoagulant tube. Ficoll Paque Plus density gradient separation was used to isolate PBMCs, and no additional T cell sorting was done. An Agilent 2100 Bioanalyzer and agarose gel were used to check RNA quality, while a NanoDrop 2000 measured RNA concentration.

The source material was peripheral blood mononuclear cells (PBMCs), sampled when the disease was refractory, from a patient treated with antithyroid drugs. The clonotype comes from a woman in her thirties or forties with Graves disease. Donor details come from another sample of the same person, matched by shared clones. The receptor chain draws on TRBV5-8 and TRBJ2-7, with no confident D gene call. The CDR3 sequence is CASSPIYEQYF. The nucleotide sequence is given as TGTGCCAGCAGTCCGATCTACGAGCAGTACTTC.